Below, 25 T cell receptor beta chains from the same sample are listed, as sequenced in a study of technical replicates of blood from several donors. TCRdb keeps only in-frame clones here, not all; method: immunoSEQ multiplex PCR. Counted here are fewer than 90,000 clones, about 93% occurring once; the ten biggest clones make up approximately 0.25%. The sequencing sample was made of T cells isolated from PBMCs. The receptors shown here come from a human donor in good health.

This chain connects TRBV9 to TRBJ2-1; tentative D call: TRBD2 (6 bases). V lost 0 bases and J lost 6, with 7 bases in between. CDR1 is SGDLS and CDR2 is YYNGEE in the germline V gene. This CDR3 has 13 residues. As DNA, the CDR3 is TGTGCCAGCAGCGTAGGCGGGGTCAATGAGCAGTTCTTC. Translating it yields CASSVGGVNEQFF.

This chain links TRBV19 with TRBJ1-1; 12 bases map to TRBD1. The CDR3 totals 20 residues. Germline trimming cut 3 bases from V and 3 bases from J; bases unmatched to any gene: 17. Germline assignment: CDR1 LNHDA and CDR2 SQIVND (reference sequence). This CDR3 is CASSIVELSGTGGADTEAFF. The CDR3 DNA is TGTGCCAGTAGTATCGTAGAGTTATCCGGGACAGGGGGCGCCGACACTGAAGCTTTCTTT.

The V call is TRBV6-5, the J call TRBJ1-5; D not resolved. The CDR3 sequence is 15 residues long. Germline CDR1 MNHEY, CDR2 SVGAGI. Trimming removed 5 bases at V and 2 bases at J, with 13 bases between. This CDR3 reads CASSRKGGGNQPQHF. The CDR3 nucleotides read TGTGCCAGCAGTCGTAAAGGAGGAGGCAATCAGCCCCAGCATTTT.

The chain carries TRBV19 and TRBJ2-7; maybe TRBD2 (5 bases). CDR1 is LNHDA and CDR2 is SQIVND in the germline V gene (reference sequence). This CDR3 spans 13 amino acids. Trimming removed 2 bases at V and 7 bases at J, with 12 bases between. CDR3 residues: CASSIQKRGEQYF. The CDR3 region has the DNA TGTGCCAGTAGTATACAAAAGAGAGGGGAGCAGTACTTC.

This chain links TRBV5-6 with TRBJ2-1, with D unresolved. V shed 0 bases and J shed 10 bases, with 17 bases lying between them. The germline V gene encodes CDR1 SGHDT and CDR2 YYEEEE. The CDR3 contains 15 residues. The CDR3 coding sequence is TGTGCCAGCAGCTTGGCTCAGCGAGAGGCGGAGGAGCAGTTCTTC. Protein product: CASSLAQREAEEQFF.

The genes are TRBV5-5 and TRBJ1-2, with TRBD1 identical over 8 bases. Unmatched junction bases numbered 3, after V lost 0 bases and J lost 2 bases. The CDR3 extends over 15 amino acids. The germline CDR1 and CDR2 sequences are SGHKS and YYEKEE (reference sequence). DNA of the CDR3: TGTGCCAGCAGCTTGGAGGGACAGGCAAACTATGGCTACACCTTC. Translation gives CASSLEGQANYGYTF.

V is TRBV5-1 and J is TRBJ2-1, with 7 bases fitting TRBD2. This CDR3 has 12 residues. The germline gives CDR1 SGHRS, CDR2 YFSETQ. Trimming cost V 2 bases and J 9 bases; bases outside gene matches: 2. The CDR3 loop reads CASSFSGREQFF. For the CDR3, the DNA is TGCGCCAGCAGCTTTAGCGGGCGTGAGCAGTTCTTC.

The chain is built from TRBV5-1 and TRBJ1-2; 8 bases line up with TRBD1. Looked up from germline, CDR1 is SGHRS and CDR2 is YFSETQ. V shed 8 bases, J shed 7 bases, and the junction held 16 bases outside the gene matches. CDR3 length: 15 amino acids. CDR3 residues: CASSAGGQEGSGYTF. In DNA, the CDR3 is TGCGCCAGTAGCGCCGGGGGACAGGAGGGGTCTGGCTACACCTTC.

This clone came up once. The V call is TRBV10-2, the J call TRBJ2-3; D call uncertain. In germline, CDR1 is WSHSY, CDR2 SAAADI. This CDR3 region has 13 residues. V was clipped by 5 bases and J by 2 bases, with 8 bases between them. The chain's CDR3 is CASSNTYTDTQYF. CDR3 nucleotides: TGCGCCAGCAGTAACACATACACAGATACGCAGTATTTT.

The J gene is TRBJ2-2, the V gene TRBV2, with a tentative D call TRBD2 (5 bases). The CDR3 consists of 15 residues. Germline loops: CDR1 SNHLY, CDR2 FYNNEI. V dropped 5 bases and J dropped 1 base, with 11 bases sitting between them. CDR3 loop: CASSSEGRNTGELFF. DNA for the CDR3: TGTGCCAGCAGTTCAGAGGGTAGGAACACCGGGGAGCTGTTTTTT.

V usage is TRBV5-4 and J usage is TRBJ1-1; 7 bases fit TRBD1. CDR3 length: 13 residues. The ends lost 5 bases at V and 3 bases at J; junction bases unmatched: 4. Looked up from germline, CDR1 is SGHNT and CDR2 is YYREEE (reference sequence). Written as DNA, the CDR3 is TGTGCCAGCAGACAGGGGAAGGACACTGAAGCTTTCTTT. Protein product: CASRQGKDTEAFF.

The rearrangement joins TRBV5-6 to TRBJ2-5; the D gene is possibly TRBD1 (6 bases). This CDR3 is built from 15 residues. Germline CDR1 SGHDT, CDR2 YYEEEE. V lost 2 bases to trimming and J lost 5 bases, with 16 bases between them. CDR3 sequence reads: CASSFFSGATETQYF. The CDR3 coding sequence is TGTGCCAGCAGCTTTTTTTCAGGGGCCACGGAGACCCAGTACTTC.

This sequence joins TRBV10-3 and TRBJ1-5; possibly TRBD1 for D (5 bases). Germline values: CDR1 ENHRY, CDR2 SYGVKD. Trimming left V 2 bases short and J 7 bases short, with 15 bases between. The CDR3 has 15 residues. CDR3 DNA: TGTGCCATCAGTGAGGAGGAACAGGCTGGGCAGCCCCAGCATTTT. Translated, it gives CAISEEEQAGQPQHF.

The V and J genes are TRBV7-9 and TRBJ1-5; 8 bases map to TRBD1. The CDR3 runs 13 residues. Germline CDR1 reads SEHNR; CDR2 reads FQNEAQ (reference sequence). Losses at the gene ends were 10 bases for V and 6 bases for J; bases not matched to a gene: 8. The CDR3 sequence is CATSSGGRQPQHF. DNA of the CDR3: TGTGCCACCTCTTCAGGGGGCCGTCAGCCCCAGCATTTT.

V is TRBV5-4 and J is TRBJ2-1; 12 positions agree with TRBD2. The germline CDR1 and CDR2 sequences are SGHNT and YYREEE (reference sequence). The CDR3 contains 17 residues. The J segment lost 3 bases and the V segment lost 2 bases, leaving 6 bases of the junction unmatched. CDR3 in amino acids: CASSLGTSGPLYNEQFF. CDR3 sequence (DNA): TGTGCCAGCAGCTTAGGGACTAGCGGGCCCCTCTACAATGAGCAGTTCTTC.

The V and J genes are TRBV4-1 and TRBJ1-4, with a weak D call TRBD1 (5 bases). This CDR3 has 20 amino acids. Germline V CDR1 and CDR2: MGHRA, YSYEKL. Trimming stripped 1 base from V and 0 bases from J, with 21 bases between. CDR3 nucleotide sequence: TGCGCCAGCAGCCAAGTCCAAAATAAGGGCCAGGGTGCAACTAATGAAAAACTGTTTTTT. Translation: CASSQVQNKGQGATNEKLFF.

The chain has TRBV6-6 and TRBJ1-4, with 10 bases matching TRBD1. The ends lost 7 bases at V and 6 bases at J; junction bases unmatched: 5. CDR1 is MNHNY and CDR2 is SVGAGI in the germline V gene (reference sequence). The CDR3 runs to 14 residues. The CDR3 spells CASKPGQGHEKLFF. CDR3 nucleotides: TGTGCCAGCAAACCGGGACAGGGGCATGAAAAACTGTTTTTT.

Here the CDR3 reads CASSSRDRVVDTQYF. CDR3 DNA: TGTGCCAGCAGCTCACGGGACAGGGTTGTGGATACGCAGTATTTT. The chain combines TRBV7-8 with TRBJ2-3, with 9 bases fitting TRBD1. The CDR3 totals 15 residues. Germline loops: CDR1 SGHVS, CDR2 FQNEAQ. The V gene end was trimmed by 4 bases and the J gene end by 6 bases; junction bases not matched to a gene: 8.

J is TRBJ2-7 and V is TRBV5-4; no clear D gene. V was pared by 2 bases and J by 2 bases, with 11 bases between. This CDR3 has 14 amino acids. The germline gives CDR1 SGHNT, CDR2 YYREEE (reference sequence). The CDR3 DNA follows: TGTGCCAGCAGCTTTTCCCAGGATACCTACGAGCAGTACTTC. As protein: CASSFSQDTYEQYF.

The chain couples TRBV2 to TRBJ2-2, with D perhaps matching TRBD1 (5 bases). The V end was cut by 4 bases, the J end by 6 bases, with 9 bases between. The germline V gene has CDR1 SNHLY and CDR2 FYNNEI. The CDR3 sequence is 13 residues long. Here the CDR3 reads CASSVGAAGELFF. The CDR3 coding sequence is TGTGCCAGCAGTGTAGGGGCGGCCGGGGAGCTGTTTTTT.

On this clone: At one end, the junction sequence differs from germline, possibly due to a read error. V and J are TRBV7-7 and TRBJ2-5; TRBD2 aligns across 9 bases. Per the germline V gene, CDR1 is SSHAT and CDR2 is FNYEAQ (reference sequence). The CDR3 is made up of 14 amino acids. The CDR3 sequence is CASSSRGGLETQYF. The CDR3 DNA is TGTGCTAGCAGCTCGCGGGGGGGCCTAGAGACCCAGTACTTC.

This chain uses TRBV5-1 with TRBJ1-1; D is undetermined. Germline values: CDR1 SGHRS, CDR2 YFSETQ. This CDR3 contains 16 residues. The germline V and J ends were trimmed by 0 bases and 0 bases, with 12 bases remaining between them. In DNA form, the CDR3 reads TGCGCCAGCAGCTTGGCCGCGGGTCCGATGAACACTGAAGCTTTCTTT. Translated: CASSLAAGPMNTEAFF.

The table lists this clone with a count of one. The chain couples TRBV12-5 to TRBJ1-2; D not certain. Germline loops: CDR1 LGHNT, CDR2 FRNRAP. The V and J ends lost 1 base and 1 base respectively, with 4 bases between them. The CDR3 runs to 13 residues. The CDR3 bases are TGTGCTAGTGGTTTGGGAGTTAACTATGGCTACACCTTC. Its protein product is CASGLGVNYGYTF.

This chain connects TRBV6-6 to TRBJ2-1; 11 positions match TRBD2. Germline-derived CDR1 and CDR2 are MNHNY and SVGAGI (reference sequence). The CDR3 spans 16 residues. V shed 5 bases and J 0 bases; nucleotides not matched to a gene: 3. CDR3 region: CASSTGTSGSYNEQFF. The CDR3 nucleotides read TGTGCCAGCAGTACCGGGACTAGCGGCTCCTACAATGAGCAGTTCTTC.

The chain joins TRBV27 to TRBJ2-3, with TRBD1 matching over 8 bases. The CDR3 is made up of 16 amino acids. Germline CDR1 is MNHEY and CDR2 is SMNVEV (reference sequence). Losses at the gene ends were 5 bases for V and 2 bases for J; bases not matched to a gene: 9. CDR3: CASSARQGSYTDTQYF. The CDR3 DNA follows: TGTGCCAGCAGTGCCCGACAGGGGTCCTACACAGATACGCAGTATTTT.